Each of the 6 T cell receptor beta chains below was sequenced from the same sample in a study of tumor and adjacent non-tumor tissue in lung cancer. The template was RNA from unsorted bulk tissue. Three rounds of nested PCR, following a modified ARM-PCR protocol, produced the TCRbeta library. One entry per CDR3 protein results from TCRdb running MiXCR on the multiplex PCR reads. The profile covers 110,000 or so distinct CDR3 sequences, with around 75% appearing a single time and 37% taken by the ten largest. Sequencing was carried out using lung tumor tissue. The receptor set was obtained from a woman aged 60-70 years with non-small cell lung cancer.

The sample holds many counts of this clonotype. The rearrangement links TRBV4-3 to TRBJ1-1, with D hard to call. Germline V lookup: CDR1 LGHNA, CDR2 YSLEER. V was pared by 1 base and J by 5 bases, with 11 bases between. CDR3 length: 14 amino acids. CDR3 residues: CASSQVTPRTEAFF. CDR3 bases: TGCGCCAGCAGCCAAGTAACTCCGCGGACTGAAGCTTTCTTT.

As regards this clonotype: The CDR3 ends on some other residue instead of the conserved phenylalanine or tryptophan, so this is likely a read error. It is unclear where the CDR3 begins or ends on the DNA, so no DNA is shown, and the CDR3 is as TCRdb lists it. This chain joins TRBV11-1 and TRBJ2-5; the listed D gene, TRBD1, was not tested against the DNA. Germline V gene sequence: CDR1 SGHAT, CDR2 FQDESV (reference sequence). Both ends counted, the CDR3 spans 16 residues. CDR3 region: CVSIRDRGGLQETQYL.

To note about this clonotype: At one of its ends the junction is not consistent with the germline gene, which may arise from a read error. The chain is built from TRBV11-1 and TRBJ1-3; D perhaps matches TRBD1 (6 bases). This CDR3 has 17 residues. CDR1 and CDR2 (germline): SGHAT, FQDESV (reference sequence). This CDR3 is CVSSKSMGARTGNTIYF. The CDR3 nucleotides read TGTGTCAGCAGCAAGAGTATGGGGGCCCGCACTGGAAACACCATATATTTT.

Details on this clonotype: The junction does not match germline at one end; this may be a read error. This sequence joins TRBV6-1 and TRBJ2-3; 8 bases line up with TRBD2. The length of the CDR3 is 16 residues. CDR1 is MNHNS, CDR2 SASEGT, per germline. Here the CDR3 reads CASCELSAGVRDTQYF. In nucleotides, the CDR3 is TGTGCCAGCTGTGAATTATCAGCGGGAGTGAGGGATACGCAGTATTTT.

This chain uses TRBV20-1 with TRBJ2-1; the D gene is possibly TRBD1 (5 bases). Trimming left V 7 bases short and J 4 bases short, with 20 bases between. This CDR3 has 15 amino acids. CDR1 is DFQATT, CDR2 SNEGSKA, per germline (reference sequence). Written as DNA, the CDR3 is TGCAGTGTTACTGACGCAGGGCGAGTTTACAATGAGCAGTTCTTC. Amino acid sequence: CSVTDAGRVYNEQFF.

Remarks on this clonotype: The junction departs from germline at one end; a sequencing error may be responsible. This chain uses TRBV6-1 with TRBJ2-3; D call uncertain. Germline CDR1 reads MNHNS; CDR2 reads SASEGT. This CDR3 has 13 residues. Here the CDR3 DNA reads TGTGCCAACAGTGAATCGCCGAGGGATACGCAGTATTTT. Protein sequence: CANSESPRDTQYF.